This T cell receptor beta chain was captured by sequencing in a study of CD8 T cells in Susac syndrome. Study as a whole: Sequenced Susac syndrome patients included more than five with clinically active disease and eight in remission.

An input of roughly 0.5 to 1 ug of RNA was subjected to reverse transcription using random hexamers. TCR beta CDR3 was amplified by immunoSEQ covering 54 Vbeta and 13 Jbeta. TCRdb redid the calling of the immunoSEQ multiplex PCR reads with MiXCR, one entry per CDR3 protein. The sample has about 190,000 distinct CDR3 sequences, approximately 96% seen once. The CDR3 totals 13 residues. Germline V lookup: CDR1 SNHLY, CDR2 FYNNEI. V gave up 3 bases and J gave up 3 bases; unmatched junction bases: 0. The origin of this receptor is a human donor with Susac syndrome. This chain uses TRBV2 with TRBJ1-2; the match to TRBD1 covers 8 bases. The sequenced sample consisted of CD4+ T cells from PBMCs. The DNA for the CDR3 is TGTGCCAGCAGTGAGACAGGGGACTATGGCTACACCTTC. Residues: CASSETGDYGYTF.